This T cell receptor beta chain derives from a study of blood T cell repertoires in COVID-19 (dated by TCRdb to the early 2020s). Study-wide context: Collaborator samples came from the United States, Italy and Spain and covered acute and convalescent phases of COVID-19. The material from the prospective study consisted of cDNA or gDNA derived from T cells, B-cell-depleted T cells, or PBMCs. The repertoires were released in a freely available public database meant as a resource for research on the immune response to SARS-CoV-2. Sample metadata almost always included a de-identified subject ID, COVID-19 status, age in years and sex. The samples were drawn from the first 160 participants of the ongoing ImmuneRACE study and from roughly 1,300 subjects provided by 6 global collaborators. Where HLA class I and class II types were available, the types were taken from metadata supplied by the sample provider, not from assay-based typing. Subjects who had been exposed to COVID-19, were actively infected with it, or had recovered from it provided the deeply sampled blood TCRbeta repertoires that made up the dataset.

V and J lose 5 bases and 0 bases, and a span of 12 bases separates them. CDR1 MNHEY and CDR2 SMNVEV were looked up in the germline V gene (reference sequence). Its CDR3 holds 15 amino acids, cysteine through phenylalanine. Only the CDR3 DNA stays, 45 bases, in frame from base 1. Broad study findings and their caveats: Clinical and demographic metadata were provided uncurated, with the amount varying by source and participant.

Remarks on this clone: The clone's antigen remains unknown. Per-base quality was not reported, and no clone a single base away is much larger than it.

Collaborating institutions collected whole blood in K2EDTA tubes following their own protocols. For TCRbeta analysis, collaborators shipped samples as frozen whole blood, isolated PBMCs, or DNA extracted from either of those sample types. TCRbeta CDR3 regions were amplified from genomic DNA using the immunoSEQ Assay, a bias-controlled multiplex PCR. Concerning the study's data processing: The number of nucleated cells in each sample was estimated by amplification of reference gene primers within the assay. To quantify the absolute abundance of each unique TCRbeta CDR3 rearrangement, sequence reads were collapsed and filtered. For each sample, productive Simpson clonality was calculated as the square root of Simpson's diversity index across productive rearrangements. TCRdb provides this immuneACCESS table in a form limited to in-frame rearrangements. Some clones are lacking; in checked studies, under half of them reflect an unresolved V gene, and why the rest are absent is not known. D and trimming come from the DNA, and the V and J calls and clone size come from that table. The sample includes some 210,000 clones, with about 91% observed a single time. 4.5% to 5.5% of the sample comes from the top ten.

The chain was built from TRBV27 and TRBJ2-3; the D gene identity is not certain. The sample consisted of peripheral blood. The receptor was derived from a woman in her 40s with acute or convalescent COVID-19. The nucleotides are TGTGCCAGCAGTACCAACAGAATTAGCACAGATACGCAGTATTTT. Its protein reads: CASSTNRISTDTQYF.